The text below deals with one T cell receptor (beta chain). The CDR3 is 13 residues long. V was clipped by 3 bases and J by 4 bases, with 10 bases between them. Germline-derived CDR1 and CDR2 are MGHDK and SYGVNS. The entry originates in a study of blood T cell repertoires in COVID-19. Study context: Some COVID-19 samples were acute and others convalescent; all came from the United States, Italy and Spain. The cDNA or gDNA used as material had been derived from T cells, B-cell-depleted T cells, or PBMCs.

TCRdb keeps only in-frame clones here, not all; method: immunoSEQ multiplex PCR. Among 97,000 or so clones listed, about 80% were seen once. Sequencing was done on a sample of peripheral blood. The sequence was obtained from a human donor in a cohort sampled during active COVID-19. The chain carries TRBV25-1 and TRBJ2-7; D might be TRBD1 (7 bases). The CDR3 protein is CASSDRGTYEQYF. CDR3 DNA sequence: TGTGCCAGCAGTGACAGGGGGACTTACGAGCAGTACTTC.